This T cell receptor beta chain was sequenced in a study of T cells in Graves' hyperthyroidism and ophthalmopathy. As to this clonotype: Its antigen is not identified. A much larger clone is a single base away; this may be a read error.

The germline V and J ends were trimmed by 6 bases and 5 bases, with 21 bases remaining between them. Germline assignment: CDR1 MDHEN and CDR2 SYDVKM. The CDR3 spans 16 residues. Amplified TCR beta CDR3 regions came from RNA transcripts. The primer set for the first-round RT-PCR of the TCR CDR3 was HTBI. TCRdb processed the multiplex PCR reads anew with MiXCR; each CDR3 protein has one entry. The sample lists hundreds of thousands of distinct CDR3 sequences, more than 11% occurring once. Findings of the study overall: Among thyroid clonotypes expanded above 0.001, most also appeared in blood. The authors' 13 V-J model separated ophthalmopathy from stable hyperthyroidism.

This chain joins TRBV28 and TRBJ2-3; D perhaps matches TRBD2 (6 bases). This clonotype was sampled from a young woman with Graves' hyperthyroidism that later progressed to Graves' ophthalmopathy. Input material: blood. CDR3 amino acids: CASSHSRGGNLDTQYF. The CDR3 DNA reads as TGTGCCAGCAGCCACTCAAGGGGCGGGAACTTAGATACGCAGTATTTT.